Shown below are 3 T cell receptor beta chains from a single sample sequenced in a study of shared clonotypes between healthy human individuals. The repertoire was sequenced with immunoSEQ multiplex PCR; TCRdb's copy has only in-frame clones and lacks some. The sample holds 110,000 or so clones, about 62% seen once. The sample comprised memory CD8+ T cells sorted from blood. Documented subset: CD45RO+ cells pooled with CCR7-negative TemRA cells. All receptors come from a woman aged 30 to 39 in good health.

The CDR3 reads CASSPSGAGGHGYTF. DNA for the CDR3: TGTGCCAGCAGCCCAAGCGGGGCAGGGGGTCATGGCTACACCTTC. The chain uses TRBV7-9 and TRBJ1-2; 7 nucleotides match TRBD1. In germline, CDR1 is SEHNR, CDR2 FQNEAQ (reference sequence). This CDR3 has 15 residues. V was pared by 5 bases and J by 6 bases, with 12 bases of the junction left unmatched.

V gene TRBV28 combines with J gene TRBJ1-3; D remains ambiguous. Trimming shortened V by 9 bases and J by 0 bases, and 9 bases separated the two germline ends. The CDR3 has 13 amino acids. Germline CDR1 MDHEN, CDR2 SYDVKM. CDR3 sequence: CASTEISGNTIYF. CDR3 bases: TGTGCCAGTACCGAGATCTCTGGAAACACCATATATTTT.

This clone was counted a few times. CDR3 protein: CAWSVARPYGYTF. CDR3 nucleotides: TGTGCCTGGAGTGTGGCCCGACCCTATGGCTACACCTTC. The chain combines TRBV30 with TRBJ1-2; D call uncertain. This CDR3 has 13 amino acids. Per the germline V gene, CDR1 is GTSNPN and CDR2 is SVGIG (reference sequence). Trimming removed 0 bases from V and 4 bases from J, with 9 bases in between.